This record concerns one TCR beta chain sequence. Its antigen is currently unknown. The length of the CDR3 is 11 residues. The V gene's germline CDR1 is SQVTM and CDR2 ANQGSEA. Profiling relied on immunoSEQ multiplex PCR, and the TCRdb table lists in-frame clones only, not all of them. The table has millions of clones, 93% seen once. Participating donors were healthy, HIV-negative adults free of recent acute infections or vaccinations. This specimen belongs to a study of shared clonotypes between healthy human individuals. Whole-study findings and limits: Relative to clonotypes present in all four donors, those not shared had lower generation probabilities. The donor pool, a small one, limited the genetic and exposure-history diversity represented. The study found roughly 5.3% of naive CD4 clonotypes shared across a few donors.

The source is a young man in good health. Some clones in this sample may be carry-over from other donors' samples. The V call is TRBV29-1, the J call TRBJ2-7; D unresolved. The sequenced sample consisted of naive CD4+ T cells from PBMCs. Subset of the sample: CD45RA+ positively selected. The CDR3 sequence is CPTGQQDEQYF. CDR3 nucleotide sequence: TGCCCCACGGGTCAGCAGGACGAGCAGTACTTC.